This record looks at one T cell receptor beta chain sequence and its context. What it binds is unknown. Sequencing of the DNA from cultured CD4+ T cells was carried out with the Oncomine TCR Beta short-read assay. TCRdb redid the calling of the PCR reads with MiXCR, one entry per CDR3 protein. The sample shows nearly 20,000 distinct CDR3 sequences, more than 70% of them seen only once. Documented treatment: approximately nine-day PBMC culture with coronavirus spike peptide pools or control peptides (ViraFEST assay). Germline lookup yields CDR1 SEHNR and CDR2 FQNEAQ (reference sequence). There are 17 residues in the CDR3. V lost 2 bases, J lost 0 bases, and 14 bases lay in between. This sample was included in a study of vaccination and CD4 T cells after COVID-19. Study at large: At a median 72 days (range 14 to 241) after dose two, post-vaccine samples were obtained. Treatment of control cultures consisted of a CEFX pool, an HIV-1 Nef pool, or no peptide.

The material sequenced was CD4+ T cells from blood, cultured in vitro, taken after SARS-CoV-2 vaccination. The TCR was taken from a human donor who received a COVID-19 vaccine. The chain is built from TRBV7-9 and TRBJ1-5; D gene unclear. The CDR3 DNA sequence: TGTGCCAGCAGCTTAAGTGCGGCAATTAATAGCAATCAGCCCCAGCATTTT. It codes for CASSLSAAINSNQPQHF.